This is a list of T cell receptor beta chains from one sample in a study of technical replicates of blood from four donors. The assay was immunoSEQ multiplex PCR, and TCRdb's table has in-frame clones only and misses some. The table has about 73,000 clones, around 93% seen once. Sequenced: T cells isolated from PBMCs. The receptors here all came from a human donor in good health. Both conserved end residues are part of each CDR3. Each record gives: clone size, V gene, J gene, D gene, CDR3 protein, CDR3 DNA. A D gene is named only where the DNA matches it firmly. Size is stated for part of the rows, as once, few or many counts, or as a class when the clone is expanded.

.	TRBV29-1	TRBJ2-7	TRBD2	CSVEARGGREQYF	TGCAGCGTTGAAGCCCGGGGGGGCCGCGAGCAGTACTTC
.	TRBV19	TRBJ2-3	TRBD2	CASSWTSGREGLSTDTQYF	TGTGCCAGTAGTTGGACTAGCGGGAGGGAAGGCCTTAGCACAGATACGCAGTATTTT
few	TRBV6-6	TRBJ1-2	TRBD1	CASSGAGTGINYGYTF	TGTGCCAGCAGCGGGGCCGGGACAGGGATAAACTATGGCTACACCTTC
once	TRBV7-9	TRBJ2-5	TRBD2	CASSSRGGEETQYF	TGTGCCAGCAGCTCGCGGGGGGGCGAGGAGACCCAGTACTTC
.	TRBV18	TRBJ2-2	TRBD2	CASSPFSGRAVGELFF	TGTGCCAGCTCACCATTTAGCGGGAGGGCCGTCGGGGAGCTGTTTTTT
.	TRBV28	TRBJ1-1	TRBD1	CASSLRGQMKKNTEAFF	TGTGCCAGCAGTTTAAGGGGACAGATGAAAAAGAACACTGAAGCTTTCTTT
.	TRBV7-2	TRBJ1-2	TRBD1	CASSYDREYGYTF	TGTGCCAGCAGCTACGACAGGGAGTATGGCTACACCTTC
.	TRBV2	TRBJ2-3	TRBD2	CASKAGTDTQYF	TGTGCCAGCAAAGCGGGAACAGATACGCAGTATTTT
.	TRBV11-2	TRBJ2-7	.	CASSPTPRAFEQYF	TGTGCCAGCAGCCCCACCCCCAGGGCGTTCGAGCAGTACTTC
.	TRBV5-1	TRBJ2-1	TRBD1	CASSYRTGGANEQFF	TGCGCCAGCAGCTACAGGACAGGGGGTGCCAATGAGCAGTTCTTC
.	TRBV7-9	TRBJ2-7	TRBD2	CASSPGRVRPGEQYF	TGTGCCAGCAGCCCCGGGAGGGTGAGGCCGGGAGAGCAGTACTTC
.	TRBV5-1	TRBJ2-2	.	CASSEIQGTGELFF	TGCGCCAGCAGCGAGATTCAGGGGACCGGGGAGCTGTTTTTT
.	TRBV6-1	TRBJ2-5	.	CASSVYGGGPQRKTQYF	TGTGCCAGCAGTGTATATGGAGGGGGCCCCCAAAGAAAGACCCAGTACTTC
.	TRBV27	TRBJ2-1	.	CASSLGHVYNEQFF	TGTGCCAGCAGTTTAGGACACGTCTACAATGAGCAGTTCTTC
once	TRBV6-5	TRBJ1-3	.	CASQQGSGNTIYF	TGTGCCAGCCAACAGGGCTCTGGAAACACCATATATTTT
.	TRBV6-1	TRBJ1-1	TRBD1	CASSLRTGGHTEAFF	TGTGCCAGCAGTCTCCGGACAGGGGGCCACACTGAAGCTTTCTTT
.	TRBV4-2	TRBJ2-7	.	CASSQESLSTTSSYEQYF	TGTGCCAGCAGCCAAGAGTCGTTAAGTACGACTAGCTCCTACGAGCAGTACTTC
.	TRBV19	TRBJ1-2	.	CASSNRWLNYGYTF	TGTGCCAGTAGTAATCGCTGGCTTAACTATGGCTACACCTTC
.	TRBV10-3	TRBJ1-6	TRBD1	CAIREGQIDSPLHF	TGTGCCATCAGGGAGGGACAGATAGATTCACCCCTCCACTTT
.	TRBV2	TRBJ2-7	.	CATGEEEFGEQYF	TGTGCCACCGGGGAGGAAGAATTTGGGGAGCAGTACTTC
.	TRBV14	TRBJ2-7	TRBD1	CASSQEGTGNYEQYF	TGTGCCAGCAGCCAAGAGGGGACAGGTAACTACGAGCAGTACTTC
.	TRBV6-5	TRBJ2-1	.	CASSYGRNEQFF	TGTGCCAGCAGTTACGGTCGGAATGAGCAGTTCTTC
.	TRBV9	TRBJ1-2	.	CASSVSGLDGYTF	TGTGCCAGCAGCGTCTCAGGGTTGGATGGCTACACCTTC
.	TRBV19	TRBJ2-3	.	CASTPGRTTDTQYF	TGTGCCAGTACCCCGGGCAGGACTACAGATACGCAGTATTTT
.	TRBV5-1	TRBJ2-1	.	CASSLGGRESFF	TGCGCCAGCAGCTTGGGGGGGCGCGAGTCGTTCTTC
.	TRBV19	TRBJ1-2	.	CASRDRSYGYTF	TGTGCCAGTAGGGACAGATCCTATGGCTACACCTTC
once	TRBV7-2	TRBJ1-1	.	CASSHRADLNTEAFF	TGTGCCAGCAGCCACAGGGCGGACCTGAACACTGAAGCTTTCTTT
.	TRBV5-1	TRBJ2-1	.	CASSLYGEVGTYNEQFF	TGCGCCAGCAGCCTTTACGGTGAGGTCGGGACCTACAATGAGCAGTTCTTC
.	TRBV30	TRBJ2-7	TRBD1	CAWTGQGSYEQYF	TGTGCCTGGACGGGACAGGGATCCTACGAGCAGTACTTC
.	TRBV7-9	TRBJ2-3	TRBD1	CASSPTTGTGSDTQYF	TGTGCCAGCAGCCCAACCACCGGGACAGGGTCAGATACGCAGTATTTT
.	TRBV30	TRBJ1-4	.	CAWSFGPNEKLFF	TGTGCCTGGAGTTTTGGGCCTAATGAAAAACTGTTTTTT
.	TRBV18	TRBJ2-5	TRBD2	CASSPGNSGAETQYF	TGTGCCAGCTCACCAGGAAATAGCGGGGCTGAGACCCAGTACTTC
once	TRBV2	TRBJ1-4	.	CASSEGAKLFF	TGTGCCAGCAGTGAAGGGGCAAAACTGTTTTTT
.	TRBV11-3	TRBJ1-1	TRBD1	CASSLRGQGLTEDTEAFF	TGTGCCAGCAGCCTCCGTGGACAGGGACTTACGGAGGACACTGAAGCTTTCTTT
.	TRBV7-9	TRBJ1-3	.	CASRARSSGNTIYF	TGTGCCAGCAGGGCTCGCTCCTCTGGAAACACCATATATTTT
.	TRBV7-2	TRBJ1-5	.	CASGPGDASNQPQHF	TGTGCCAGCGGACCAGGGGATGCAAGCAATCAGCCCCAGCATTTT
.	TRBV11-3	TRBJ2-3	TRBD2	CASSPGLAGGSTDTQYF	TGTGCCAGCAGCCCCGGACTAGCGGGGGGGAGCACAGATACGCAGTATTTT
.	TRBV6-5	TRBJ2-3	TRBD2	CASRRLGRDDTQYF	TGTGCCAGCAGACGACTAGGGAGGGACGATACGCAGTATTTT
once	TRBV2	TRBJ1-4	TRBD1	CASRESRQGREKLFF	TGTGCCAGCAGGGAGAGCCGACAGGGTCGGGAAAAACTGTTTTTT
few	TRBV15	TRBJ2-3	.	CATSRVEVPDTQYF	TGTGCCACCAGCAGAGTCGAGGTTCCAGATACGCAGTATTTT
.	TRBV5-1	TRBJ2-7	TRBD1	CASSLTTGANEQYF	TGCGCCAGCAGCTTGACTACAGGGGCAAACGAGCAGTACTTC
.	TRBV13	TRBJ2-5	TRBD2	CASSLRSSGVETQYF	TGTGCCAGCAGCTTACGGTCTAGCGGGGTAGAGACCCAGTACTTC
.	TRBV5-1	TRBJ2-7	.	CASSEVGGPYEQYF	TGCGCCAGCAGCGAGGTGGGCGGGCCCTACGAGCAGTACTTC
.	TRBV6-5	TRBJ2-7	TRBD2	CASSYLSSGYEQYF	TGTGCCAGCAGTTACCTTAGTAGCGGGTACGAGCAGTACTTC
.	TRBV4-1	TRBJ2-7	TRBD2	CASSQDHLAGGPSSYEQYF	TGCGCCAGCAGCCAAGATCATCTAGCGGGAGGCCCCAGCTCCTACGAGCAGTACTTC
once	TRBV11-2	TRBJ1-3	TRBD1	CASSRGQGSSFSGNTIYF	TGTGCCAGCAGCCGAGGACAGGGGTCATCTTTCTCTGGAAACACCATATATTTT
.	TRBV5-1	TRBJ1-5	.	CASSPRYRLSGQPQHF	TGCGCCAGCAGCCCCAGGTACAGGCTCTCTGGTCAGCCCCAGCATTTT
.	TRBV6-5	TRBJ2-7	TRBD2	CASSSWTSGTYEQYF	TGTGCCAGCAGTTCCTGGACTAGCGGCACCTACGAGCAGTACTTC
.	TRBV4-1	TRBJ2-2	TRBD1	CASSQPQGAGELFF	TGCGCCAGCAGCCAACCTCAGGGGGCCGGGGAGCTGTTTTTT